This T cell receptor (beta chain) was obtained from a study of blood T cell repertoires in COVID-19. Trimming took 8 bases from V and 7 from J, leaving 21 bases between them. The CDR3 loop spans 15 amino acids. Germline CDR1 reads MDHEN; CDR2 reads SYDVKM. The protocol was immunoSEQ multiplex PCR, while the TCRdb copy is restricted to in-frame clones and leaves out a portion. The sample records roughly 190,000 clones, 75% to 95% being singletons. The source material was peripheral blood. The receptor's source is a man in his fifties with acute or convalescent COVID-19. The gene calls are TRBV28 and TRBJ2-1, with D possibly being TRBD2 (5 bases). The CDR3 bases are TGTGCCAGCGCCTCCCTTAGCGCCCCTACAAATGAGCAGTTCTTC. This codes for CASASLSAPTNEQFF.